This T cell receptor (beta chain) is drawn from a study of human T cells and chemical hapten exposure. The study, taken as a whole, reports: Against controls, expanded TCRs gave rise to significantly more large CDR3 similarity clusters. The number of TCRs above 1 in 1000 frequency did not change after DPC sensitization.

Notes on this clonotype: Antigen specificity is unknown.

One entry per CDR3 protein, called by TCRdb with MiXCR from the RACE reads. Among tens of thousands of distinct CDR3 sequences listed, approximately 7% were seen once. The CDR3 is made up of 13 amino acids. CDR1 and CDR2 (germline): LNHDA, SQIVND (reference sequence). V lost 9 bases to trimming and J lost 6 bases, with 17 bases between them. As for time point: patch test 2, 6 weeks after DPC sensitization. This sample's treatment: therapeutic diphenylcyclopropenone sensitization with weekly scalp DPC. The TCR originated in a woman aged 25-40 years with alopecia areata. Some clones in this sample may be carry-over from other donors' samples. The sequencing used whole blood, collected in connection with sensitization to the hapten diphenylcyclopropenone (DPC). This sequence joins TRBV19 and TRBJ1-2, with D possibly being TRBD1 (6 bases). CDR3 in amino acids: CASDTGHEHGYTF. The CDR3 DNA reads as TGTGCCAGCGACACGGGACACGAACATGGCTACACCTTC.